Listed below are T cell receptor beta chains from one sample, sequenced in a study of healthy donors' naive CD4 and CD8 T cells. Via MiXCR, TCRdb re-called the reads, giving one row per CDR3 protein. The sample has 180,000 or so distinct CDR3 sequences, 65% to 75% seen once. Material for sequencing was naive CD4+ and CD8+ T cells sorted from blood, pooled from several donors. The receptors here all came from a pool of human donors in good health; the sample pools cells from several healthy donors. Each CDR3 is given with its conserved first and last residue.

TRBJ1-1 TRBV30 CAWIRGGEAFF
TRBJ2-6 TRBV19 CASSPARAGANVLTF
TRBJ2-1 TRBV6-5 CASSYFPRDEQFF
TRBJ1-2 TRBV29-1 CSVEVIRDYGYTF
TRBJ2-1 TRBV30 CAWDRDPKDEQFF
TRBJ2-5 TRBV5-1 CASNLAGGVETQYF
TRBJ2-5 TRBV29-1 CSVVGREGSQETQYF
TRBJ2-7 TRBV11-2 CASSLMGYEQYF
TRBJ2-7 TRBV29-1 CSVVAGAYEQYF
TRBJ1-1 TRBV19 CASSMVPDRGNTEAFF
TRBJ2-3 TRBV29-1 CSVEDRWREGLSTDTQYF
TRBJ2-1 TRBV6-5 CASIKSLAGNNEQFF